The 22 T cell receptor beta chains below all came from one sample that was sequenced in a study of T-cell reconstitution after alpha-beta-depleted transplantation in children. Unique molecular identifiers featured in how the TCRbeta library was prepared. Using its own MiXCR run on the PCR reads, TCRdb lists one record per CDR3 protein. The sample lists over 150,000 distinct CDR3 sequences, 6.6% occurring once. The source material was PBMCs, sampled before TCRalphabeta/CD19-depleted stem cell transplant. The receptor source for this set is a boy between 2 and 10 years old with acute lymphoblastic leukemia, due to receive a stem cell transplant.

This clonotype came up many times. The chain uses TRBV28 and TRBJ1-5; D is unresolved. This CDR3 has 16 residues. The V gene lost 1 base and the J gene lost 2 bases, with 12 bases spanning the gap. Germline values: CDR1 MDHEN, CDR2 SYDVKM. This CDR3 is CASSLSGGGGNQPQHF. CDR3 DNA sequence: TGTGCCAGCAGTTTATCCGGTGGTGGTGGCAATCAGCCCCAGCATTTT.

The table lists this clonotype with many counts. The chain combines TRBV20-1 with TRBJ2-1; 9 bases are a match to TRBD2. Losses at the gene ends were 4 bases for V and 0 bases for J; bases not matched to a gene: 7. The V gene's germline CDR1 is DFQATT and CDR2 SNEGSKA (reference sequence). The CDR3 sequence is 16 residues long. This chain's CDR3 is CSANFASGDSYNEQFF. The CDR3 nucleotides are TGCAGTGCTAATTTCGCTAGCGGGGACTCCTACAATGAGCAGTTCTTC.

Many counts were recorded for this clonotype. This chain uses TRBV6-1 with TRBJ2-4; maybe TRBD1 (5 bases). Trimming removed 7 bases from V and 10 bases from J, with 20 bases in between. The germline gives CDR1 MNHNS, CDR2 SASEGT. The CDR3 is made up of 14 amino acids. Here the CDR3 reads CASTNPGQGRIQYF. CDR3 DNA: TGTGCCAGCACCAACCCGGGCCAGGGAAGGATTCAGTACTTC.

This clonotype was counted many times. The CDR3 here is CASSLWTSGRDNEQFF. CDR3 nucleotides: TGTGCCAGCAGCTTATGGACTAGCGGGAGGGACAATGAGCAGTTCTTC. This chain connects TRBV11-2 to TRBJ2-1; 15 bases map to TRBD2. This CDR3 is built from 16 residues. Germline V CDR1 and CDR2: SGHAT, FQNNGV. J was trimmed by 5 bases and V by 2 bases; bases with no gene match: 1.

This clonotype occurred many times. The J gene is TRBJ2-2, the V gene TRBV28; D is perhaps TRBD1 (6 bases). This CDR3 has 15 residues. V lost 7 bases and J 3 bases, leaving 15 bases between the germline ends. Germline CDR1 is MDHEN and CDR2 is SYDVKM. This CDR3 is CASNPNREYTGELFF. CDR3 sequence (DNA): TGTGCCAGCAATCCGAACAGGGAGTACACCGGGGAGCTGTTTTTT.

Many counts were recorded for this clonotype. The rearrangement joins TRBV7-2 to TRBJ2-2; TRBD1 matches 12 bases. The CDR3 extends over 19 amino acids. Germline V gene sequence: CDR1 SGHTA, CDR2 FQGNSA. The V and J ends lost 7 bases and 6 bases, in that order; junction bases with no gene match: 18. The CDR3 coding sequence is TGTGCCAGCACCCTACCGCAATCAATAGGGACAGGGGGCGCCGGGGAGCTGTTTTTT. Its protein is CASTLPQSIGTGGAGELFF. The variable domain in full, with the rest retrieved from reference TRBV7-2 and TRBJ2-2, is GAGVSQSPSNKVTEKGKDVELRCDPISGHTALYWYRQSLGQGLEFLIYFQGNSAPDKSGLPSDRFSAERTGGSVSTLTIQRTQQEDSAVYLCASTLPQSIGTGGAGELFFGEGSRLTVL.

In its sample, this clonotype was seen many times. The DNA for the CDR3 is TGTGCCAGCAGTCCCGAAGCAGTGATCTCCTATAATTCACCCCTCCACTTT. Its translation is CASSPEAVISYNSPLHF. The chain carries TRBV12-3 or TRBV12-4 and TRBJ1-6; no clear D. V lost 5 bases and J lost 0, with 14 bases in between. There are 17 residues in the CDR3.

This rearrangement joins TRBV28 to TRBJ2-3, with a weak D call TRBD1 (8 bases). The CDR3 runs to 14 residues. CDR1 and CDR2 from the germline V gene are MDHEN and SYDVKM. Trimming shortened V by 9 bases and J by 3 bases, and 16 bases separated the two germline ends. DNA of the CDR3: TGTGCCAGTACAGGGGGGGGCCAAACAGATACGCAGTATTTT. This encodes CASTGGGQTDTQYF.

Ten or more counts support this clonotype. The chain carries TRBV28 and TRBJ2-7; the D call may be TRBD1 or TRBD2 (5 bases each). V lost 6 bases and J lost 3, with 15 bases in between. Germline CDR1 MDHEN, CDR2 SYDVKM. The CDR3 loop spans 14 amino acids. In nucleotides, the CDR3 is TGTGCCAGCAGACCCACCGGGACCCTCTACGAGCAGTACTTC. Amino acid sequence: CASRPTGTLYEQYF. Full variable domain (outside the CDR3, taken from reference TRBV28 and TRBJ2-7): DVKVTQSSRYLVKRTGEKVFLECVQDMDHENMFWYRQDPGLGLRLIYFSYDVKMKEKGDIPEGYSVSREKKERFSLILESASTNQTSMYLCASRPTGTLYEQYFGPGTRLTVT.

This clonotype was counted between two and nine times. The V gene is TRBV27, the J gene TRBJ2-7; the D gene is possibly TRBD2 (6 bases). The germline V gene encodes CDR1 MNHEY and CDR2 SMNVEV (reference sequence). The CDR3 is 15 residues long. Trimming shortened V by 7 bases and J by 0 bases, and 16 bases separated the two germline ends. The CDR3 DNA reads as TGTGCCAGCATCTCTAAGCGGGCGTCCTCCTACGAGCAGTACTTC. Amino acids: CASISKRASSYEQYF.

The chain couples TRBV7-3 to TRBJ1-1; D perhaps matches TRBD1 (6 bases). This CDR3 comprises 13 residues. Germline V gene lookup returns CDR1 SGHTA and CDR2 FQGTGA. The ends were cut back, 3 bases at V and 5 bases at J, with 10 bases in the middle. In nucleotides, the CDR3 is TGTGCCAGCAGCTTCGCAGGGGATACTGAAGCTTTCTTT. It codes for CASSFAGDTEAFF.

This clonotype has at least ten counts. A much larger clone sits a single nucleotide away, making a read error possible. This chain links TRBV3-1 with TRBJ2-7; TRBD1 matches 7 bases. This CDR3 is built from 13 residues. Germline loops: CDR1 LGHDT, CDR2 YNNKEL (reference sequence). V was clipped by 5 bases and J by 0 bases; unmatched bases: 1. The CDR3 DNA reads TGTGCCAGCAGCGGGGACAGCTCCTACGAGCAGTACTTC. Translated: CASSGDSSYEQYF.

This clonotype was detected many times. The V and J genes are TRBV20-1 and TRBJ2-1; 12 positions match TRBD2. Germline V gene data show CDR1 as DFQATT and CDR2 as SNEGSKA (reference sequence). J was trimmed by 3 bases and V by 4 bases; bases with no gene match: 4. The CDR3 has 15 amino acids. DNA for the CDR3: TGCAGTGCTATTACTAGCGGGGGGCACTACAATGAGCAGTTCTTC. Its protein product is CSAITSGGHYNEQFF.

V and J are TRBV7-8 and TRBJ1-2; D possibly corresponds to TRBD1 (5 bases). CDR3 length: 14 amino acids. V lost 4 bases, J lost 2 bases, and 11 bases lay in between. Germline V CDR1 and CDR2: SGHVS, FQNEAQ. The CDR3 region has the DNA TGTGCCAGCAGCTGGGGCCACATCAACTATGGCTACACCTTC. This translates into CASSWGHINYGYTF.

On this clonotype: A much larger clone is a single base away; this may be a read error. The CDR3 does not close with the conserved phenylalanine or tryptophan, likely indicating a read error. The V gene is TRBV28, the J gene TRBJ1-1; maybe TRBD1 (5 bases). Trimming took 1 base from V and 7 from J, leaving 7 bases between them. The CDR3 spans 12 residues. Germline values: CDR1 MDHEN, CDR2 SYDVKM. The CDR3 region has the DNA TGTGCCAGCAGTTTATACGGGGGTGAAGCTTTCTAT. Amino acid sequence: CASSLYGGEAFY.

This clonotype has more than one count but fewer than ten. The chain links TRBV11-3 to TRBJ2-1; perhaps TRBD2 as D (5 bases). CDR3 length equals 15 residues. Germline loops: CDR1 SGHNT, CDR2 YENEEA. Trimming took 0 bases from V and 0 from J, leaving 6 bases between them. CDR3 sequence: CASSLERGSYNEQFF. DNA for the CDR3: TGTGCCAGCAGCTTAGAACGGGGCTCCTACAATGAGCAGTTCTTC.

In this sample, this clonotype turned up many times. The V and J genes are TRBV6-4 and TRBJ2-2; tentatively, D is TRBD1 (6 bases). Germline CDR1 is MRHNA and CDR2 is SNTAGT. CDR3 length equals 14 residues. V lost 3 bases and J lost 6, with 11 bases in between. As DNA, the CDR3 is TGTGCCAGCAGTGAGTCGTGGGGGCCCGGGGAGCTGTTTTTT. Encoded protein: CASSESWGPGELFF.

This clonotype appeared many times. V gene TRBV5-1 combines with J gene TRBJ2-2; 7 nucleotides line up with TRBD1. J lost 2 bases, V lost 4 bases, and 8 bases had no gene match. From germline, CDR1 is SGHRS and CDR2 YFSETQ. The CDR3 loop spans 16 amino acids. The CDR3 loop is CASSDLGTDNTGELFF. The CDR3 DNA reads as TGCGCCAGCAGCGACCTCGGGACAGACAACACCGGGGAGCTGTTTTTT.

This clonotype showed up many times. The rearrangement uses TRBV27 and TRBJ1-1, with TRBD1 matching 7 bases. CDR1 and CDR2 (germline): MNHEY, SMNVEV (reference sequence). With V trimmed by 6 bases and J by 3 bases, 10 bases remained unmatched. This CDR3 comprises 15 residues. CDR3 protein: CASSHRTGLHTEAFF. The CDR3 DNA reads TGTGCCAGCAGCCACAGGACAGGATTACACACTGAAGCTTTCTTT.

This clonotype was counted ten times or more. V usage is TRBV5-1 and J usage is TRBJ2-7; D ambiguous. V lost 1 base and J lost 5, with 16 bases in between. The CDR3 is 15 amino acids. The germline CDR1 and CDR2 sequences are SGHRS and YFSETQ. The CDR3 DNA sequence: TGCGCCAGCAGCTTGAACTTCCGCCACCCTAACGAGCAGTACTTC. Translation: CASSLNFRHPNEQYF.

This clonotype was seen only a few times. V and J are TRBV20-1 and TRBJ1-2; 7 nucleotides line up with TRBD1. Germline CDR1 and CDR2: DFQATT and SNEGSKA (reference sequence). The CDR3 is made up of 14 amino acids. V lost 3 bases to trimming and J lost 8 bases; unmatched junction nucleotides: 12. The CDR3: CSASEGAQPRGYTF. Here the CDR3 DNA reads TGCAGTGCTAGCGAGGGGGCCCAGCCTCGAGGCTACACCTTC.

The chain uses TRBV7-6 and TRBJ2-5; D may correspond to TRBD1 or TRBD2 (5 bases each). Germline CDR1 reads SGHVS; CDR2 reads FNYEAQ. CDR3 length equals 15 residues. The V gene lost 2 bases and the J gene lost 5 bases, with 15 bases spanning the gap. The CDR3 nucleotides read TGTGCCAGCAGCTTAAGAGTCTGGGGGATGGAGACCCAGTACTTC. Its protein product is CASSLRVWGMETQYF. Full variable domain (outside the CDR3, taken from reference TRBV7-6 and TRBJ2-5): GAGVSQSPRYKVTKRGQDVALRCDPISGHVSLYWYRQALGQGPEFLTYFNYEAQQDKSGLPNDRFSAERPEGSISTLTIQRTEQRDSAMYRCASSLRVWGMETQYFGPGTRLLVL.